The 21 T cell receptor beta chains below were found in one sample sequenced in a study of molecular identifiers for immune sequencing clone quantification (dated by TCRdb to the late 2010s). The method was PCR. TCRdb shows the sequencer as Illumina HiSeq 4000. TCRdb reprocessed the public reads (quality trimming at Q25 with fastp, clone calling with MiXCR) and kept in-frame beta chains. Every distinct CDR3 protein forms one entry, paired with its most common genes and DNA. In this sample the table shows around 470,000 distinct CDR3 sequences, about a fifth of which occur a single time. Clones ranked in the top ten supply around 0.84% of the sample. Sequencing was done on a sample of naive CD8+ T cells from blood, with Jurkat cell RNA spiked in. Interpreted using the paper, the cell subset or site label stands for: FACS-sorted CD8+CD4-CCR7+CD45RA+ naive T cells. The receptors originated from a human donor in good health. Some libraries in this study had Jurkat cell RNA spiked in.

At least ten counts were recorded for this clonotype. This chain uses TRBV29-1 with TRBJ2-7; 10 positions match TRBD2. The CDR3 sequence is 18 residues long. Germline CDR1 reads SQVTM; CDR2 reads ANQGSEA. The J segment lost 4 bases and the V segment lost 4 bases, leaving 19 bases of the junction unmatched. In DNA form, the CDR3 reads TGCAGCGTTGGGGATCTTCTAGCGGGAGATAAAGATAAATACGAGCAGTACTTC. Encoded protein: CSVGDLLAGDKDKYEQYF.

The chain is built from TRBV4-3 and TRBJ2-7, with 7 bases identical to TRBD2. The V segment lost 0 bases and the J segment 0 bases; nucleotides outside the gene matches: 8. The CDR3 runs to 17 residues. Per the germline V gene, CDR1 is LGHNA and CDR2 is YSLEER. The CDR3 DNA sequence: TGCGCCAGCAGCCAAGAGGGGGGGGGTGGGGTCTCCTACGAGCAGTACTTC. This sequence encodes CASSQEGGGGVSYEQYF.

J is TRBJ1-5 and V is TRBV30; D call uncertain. In germline, CDR1 is GTSNPN, CDR2 SVGIG (reference sequence). The CDR3 length is 13 residues. V lost 1 base, J lost 0 bases, and 4 bases lay in between. CDR3 nucleotide sequence: TGTGCCTGGAGTGAGAGTAGCAATCAGCCCCAGCATTTT. Its translation: CAWSESSNQPQHF.

This clonotype was counted a few times. The genes are TRBV20-1 and TRBJ2-3, with D perhaps TRBD1 (5 bases). V dropped 0 bases and J dropped 2 bases, with 15 bases sitting between them. The length of the CDR3 is 16 residues. CDR1 is DFQATT, CDR2 SNEGSKA, per germline (reference sequence). Here the CDR3 DNA reads TGCAGTGCTAGAGATTATAGGAGACAGTACACAGATACGCAGTATTTT. Its translation is CSARDYRRQYTDTQYF.

CDR3 DNA: TGCAGTGCTAGAGGACTAGCGGTTACCTCCTACAATGAGCAGTTCTTC. This sequence encodes CSARGLAVTSYNEQFF. The rearrangement joins TRBV20-1 to TRBJ2-1; 9 bases fit TRBD2. V lost 1 base and J lost 0; bases outside the gene matches: 4. CDR3 length equals 16 residues. Germline V CDR1 and CDR2: DFQATT, SNEGSKA (reference sequence).

This clonotype was observed a few times. This sequence joins TRBV11-2 and TRBJ1-1, with D possibly matching TRBD1 (5 bases). Germline V lookup: CDR1 SGHAT, CDR2 FQNNGV. Trimming took 2 bases from V and 4 from J, leaving 8 bases between them. The CDR3 totals 13 residues. This CDR3 is CASSLRGPTEAFF. The CDR3 region has the DNA TGTGCCAGCAGCTTAAGGGGTCCCACTGAAGCTTTCTTT.

In DNA, the CDR3 is TGCGCCAGCAGCCCGGGCCTAGCGGGGATCGGCGAGCAGTACTTC. Amino acids: CASSPGLAGIGEQYF. The chain links TRBV4-3 to TRBJ2-7; TRBD2 matches 9 bases. The CDR3 is 15 residues long. Germline CDR1 reads LGHNA; CDR2 reads YSLEER. After removal of 4 bases from V and 6 bases from J, the junction contained 10 bases not matched to a gene.

About this clonotype: A much larger clone differs from this one at a single base, so this may be a read error. It is likely a read error, because the conserved phenylalanine at the end of the CDR3 is missing. The J gene is TRBJ2-7, the V gene TRBV10-3; a possible D gene is TRBD2 (6 bases). V was clipped by 4 bases and J by 0 bases, with 7 bases between them. CDR3 size: 13 residues. Per germline, CDR1 ENHRY and CDR2 SYGVKD. CDR3 in DNA: TGTGCCATCAGTGGGGGGGACTCCTACGAGCAGTACTCC. Its protein is CAISGGDSYEQYS.

Of note for this clonotype: Given a much more abundant clone one base away, this may be a read error. The rearrangement links TRBV7-9 to TRBJ1-1; D not resolved. CDR1 SEHNR and CDR2 FQNEAQ come from the germline V gene (reference sequence). The CDR3 is 16 residues long. Trimming removed 2 bases at V and 6 bases at J, with 19 bases between. The CDR3 coding sequence is TGTGCCAGCAGCTTAAATCGTCAGTGGCCGTGGGCTGAAGCTTTCTTT. It yields the protein CASSLNRQWPWAEAFF.

The chain couples TRBV19 to TRBJ1-2, with unresolved D. This CDR3 has 12 amino acids. Trimming shortened V by 5 bases and J by 0 bases, and 4 bases separated the two germline ends. The germline CDR1 and CDR2 sequences are LNHDA and SQIVND (reference sequence). DNA of the CDR3: TGTGCCAGTAGTCAAGCTAACTATGGCTACACCTTC. Its protein is CASSQANYGYTF. Full variable domain (rest looked up from reference TRBV19 and TRBJ1-2): DGGITQSPKYLFRKEGQNVTLSCEQNLNHDAMYWYRQDPGQGLRLIYYSQIVNDFQKGDIAEGYSVSREKKESFPLTVTSAQKNPTAFYLCASSQANYGYTFGSGTRLTVV.

Ten or more counts support this clonotype. Compared with germline, one end of the junction differs, possibly owing to a read error. CDR3 sequence (DNA): TGTGCCAGCAGTTTAGTCGGTAACGAGCAGTACTTC. Protein product: CASSLVGNEQYF. This chain joins TRBV7-9 and TRBJ2-7; no reliable D call. The CDR3 has 12 amino acids. CDR1 and CDR2 from the germline V gene are SEHNR and FQNEAQ (reference sequence).

This chain connects TRBV4-3 to TRBJ1-6; TRBD1 might be the D (6 bases). V was cut by 0 bases and J by 10 bases, with 13 bases left in between. The CDR3 length is 15 residues. Germline V gene data show CDR1 as LGHNA and CDR2 as YSLEER. In DNA form, the CDR3 reads TGCGCCAGCAGCCAAGATCGGGGGGCCGTATCACCCCTCCACTTT. Translation: CASSQDRGAVSPLHF.

This clonotype was seen a handful of times. The V call is TRBV12-3 or TRBV12-4, the J call TRBJ2-2; 12 bases agree with TRBD2. The CDR3 covers 19 residues. With 4 bases clipped from V and 1 base from J, the junction kept 10 bases outside the gene matches. This CDR3 is CASSSGTSGYGRNTGELFF. CDR3 nucleotide sequence: TGTGCCAGCAGTTCGGGGACTAGCGGGTACGGTCGGAACACCGGGGAGCTGTTTTTT.

This clonotype was seen many times. The chain joins TRBV20-1 to TRBJ2-3; possible D gene TRBD1, 7 bases. V lost 0 bases and J 7 bases, leaving 17 bases between the germline ends. Germline values: CDR1 DFQATT, CDR2 SNEGSKA (reference sequence). This CDR3 contains 15 residues. In DNA form, the CDR3 reads TGCAGTGCTAGAGAGGGCAGGGGGGTTGGGAATACGCAGTATTTT. It is translated as CSAREGRGVGNTQYF.

In its sample, this clonotype was seen a few times. This chain connects TRBV7-6 to TRBJ1-1; weak D call: TRBD1 (5 bases). The V gene lost 5 bases and the J gene lost 7 bases, with 14 bases spanning the gap. Germline-derived CDR1 and CDR2 are SGHVS and FNYEAQ. This CDR3 contains 13 residues. CDR3 sequence: CASSGRTGVEAFF. The CDR3 region has the DNA TGTGCCAGCAGCGGTAGGACGGGGGTTGAAGCTTTCTTT.

The CDR3 nucleotides read TGTGCCAGTAGTACCTCCAGCGGGGCTCGAGAGCAGTACTTC. Translated, it gives CASSTSSGAREQYF. The chain combines TRBV19 with TRBJ2-7; TRBD2 agrees at 7 bases. V gave up 4 bases and J gave up 7 bases; unmatched junction bases: 10. The CDR3 is 14 amino acids. The V gene's germline CDR1 is LNHDA and CDR2 SQIVND (reference sequence).

Comments on this clonotype: A read error is possible here, since a much larger clone lies one base away. The CDR3, as DNA: TGTACCAGCAGTCAACAGGGGGCACCTAACTATGGCTACACCTTC. Amino acid sequence: CTSSQQGAPNYGYTF. This sequence joins TRBV27 and TRBJ1-2; TRBD1 agrees at 9 bases. CDR3 length: 15 residues. Germline-derived CDR1 and CDR2 are MNHEY and SMNVEV (reference sequence).

This clonotype occurred a few times. The chain combines TRBV7-9 with TRBJ2-3, with 8 bases that match TRBD1. V trimming: 5 bases; J trimming: 1 base; junction bases outside the gene matches: 8. Germline V gene data show CDR1 as SEHNR and CDR2 as FQNEAQ (reference sequence). This CDR3 region has 16 residues. In DNA form, the CDR3 reads TGTGCCAGCAGCCCGCCGGCAGGGGGCGGCACAGATACGCAGTATTTT. Its translation is CASSPPAGGGTDTQYF.

Ten or more counts support this clonotype. This rearrangement joins TRBV12-3 or TRBV12-4 to TRBJ2-2; D uncertain. This CDR3 is 14 amino acids long. Trimming took 5 bases from V and 1 from J, leaving 8 bases between them. The CDR3 bases are TGTGCCAGCAGTCCCGAAGTGAACACCGGGGAGCTGTTTTTT. Its translation: CASSPEVNTGELFF.

CDR3 coding DNA: TGCGCCAGCAGCCAAGATCGAAACATCCCCTACGAGCAGTACTTC. It codes for CASSQDRNIPYEQYF. The gene calls are TRBV4-3 and TRBJ2-7, with D uncertain. In germline, CDR1 is LGHNA, CDR2 YSLEER. V was trimmed by 0 bases and J by 2 bases, leaving 11 bases between them. This CDR3 has 15 amino acids.

V is TRBV30 and J is TRBJ2-7, with no clear D. CDR3 length: 13 amino acids. Germline V lookup: CDR1 GTSNPN, CDR2 SVGIG (reference sequence). Trimming cost V 2 bases and J 3 bases, with 11 bases left between them. CDR3 DNA: TGTGCCTGGAGTTATGGCGTTAACTACGAGCAGTACTTC. Residues: CAWSYGVNYEQYF. The full variable domain, completed using reference TRBV30 and TRBJ2-7, is SQTIHQWPATLVQPVGSPLSLECTVEGTSNPNLYWYRQAAGRGLQLLFYSVGIGQISSEVPQNLSASRPQDRQFILSSKKLLLSDSGFYLCAWSYGVNYEQYFGPGTRLTVT.